The source of this T cell receptor (beta chain) is a study of early T cells in non-severe SARS-CoV-2 infection. Study summary: Sequencing input comprised bulk RNA from unsorted whole blood; chain pairing was not available.

Attached unique molecular identifiers marked individual cDNA molecules. Using its own MiXCR run on the 5' RACE reads, TCRdb lists one record per CDR3 protein. The sample yields 35,000 to 40,000 distinct CDR3 sequences, under 6.5% seen once. V lost 6 bases, J lost 2 bases, and 2 bases stayed unmatched. This CDR3 has 15 residues. General observations from the study: Anti-spike CD8 responses were favored in VDJdb matching, and private and CD4 specificities were missed.

This clonotype was seen many times. Its antigen is as yet unknown. The sequence derives from an adult who was a healthcare worker with PCR-confirmed SARS-CoV-2 infection or an uninfected control (not recorded which). Sequencing input: whole blood. The rearrangement uses TRBV12-3 or TRBV12-4 and TRBJ2-1, with 12 bases identical to TRBD2. CDR3 loop: CASSPSGRAYNEQFF. In nucleotides, the CDR3 is TGTGCCAGCAGCCCTAGCGGGAGGGCCTACAATGAGCAGTTCTTC.